These T cell receptor beta chains were read from a single sample in a study of blood T cells in healthy people across ages. A single record per CDR3 protein comes from TCRdb applying MiXCR to the 5' RACE reads. The top ten hold about 4.1% of the sample, which has about 1.5 million distinct CDR3 sequences, about 42% seen once. Input material: blood. The receptor source for this set is a woman aged 18-29 years in good health. Each CDR3 is given with its conserved first and last residue. A D gene is named only where the DNA matches it firmly. Clone size, where shown, is once, few, many, or a class for clones that have expanded.

J,V,size,D,DNA,CDR3
TRBJ1-1,TRBV4-3,many,TRBD1,TGCGCCAGCAGCCAGGGACAGATGAACACTGAAGCTTTCTTT,CASSQGQMNTEAFF
TRBJ2-7,TRBV12-3/TRBV12-4,many,-,TGTGCCAGCAGTCGGACAGCCTACGAGCAGTACTTC,CASSRTAYEQYF
TRBJ2-2,TRBV12-3/TRBV12-4,few,TRBD1,TGTGCCAGCAGACGACAGGGGACCACCGGGGAGCTGTTTTTT,CASRRQGTTGELFF
TRBJ2-6,TRBV7-2,few,-,TGTGCCAGCAGCCGGATATCAGGGGCCAACGTCCTGACTTTC,CASSRISGANVLTF
TRBJ2-7,TRBV20-1,few,TRBD2,TGCAGTGCCCTACCCTTGCTAGCGGGAGTCTCCGAGCAGTACTTC,CSALPLLAGVSEQYF
TRBJ1-1,TRBV20-1,few,-,TGCAGTGCCCTTTCGAGTGAAGCTTTCTTT,CSALSSEAFF
TRBJ1-2,TRBV6-5,once,TRBD1,TGTGCCAGCTCCCTGGGGACAGGGTTGACTAACTATGGCTACACCTTC,CASSLGTGLTNYGYTF
TRBJ2-7,TRBV29-1,many,-,TGCAGCGTTCCGGGACCGTACGAGCAGTACTTC,CSVPGPYEQYF
TRBJ2-1,TRBV7-2,-,-,TGTGCCAGCAGCTTAATCGGGACCAACTACAATGAGCAGTTCTTC,CASSLIGTNYNEQFF
TRBJ1-1,TRBV20-1,-,-,TGCAGTGCTAGAGATCGGGACACCGGGAACACTGAAGCTTTCTTT,CSARDRDTGNTEAFF
TRBJ2-7,TRBV12-3/TRBV12-4,-,TRBD1,TGTGCCAGCAGTTTGGGGACAGGGAGGAACTGCGAGCAGTACTTC,CASSLGTGRNCEQYF
TRBJ1-4,TRBV7-9,-,-,TGTGCCAGCAGCCCACCCCGACAGGACTGGAATGAAAAACTGTTTTTT,CASSPPRQDWNEKLFF
TRBJ1-1,TRBV12-3/TRBV12-4,-,-,TGTGCCAGCAGTTTACACCGGGACGCACATGAAGCTTTCTTT,CASSLHRDAHEAFF
TRBJ1-4,TRBV20-1,few,-,TGCAGTGCTAGAGATCAGTCCCTTGGACTATCTGCAACTAATGAAAAACTGTTTTTT,CSARDQSLGLSATNEKLFF
TRBJ2-3,TRBV9,-,-,TGTGCCAGCAGCGCCGATGCAGATACGCAGTATTTT,CASSADADTQYF
TRBJ2-7,TRBV7-2,-,-,TGTGTCAGCAGCCGTGACTCCTACGAGCAGTACTTC,CVSSRDSYEQYF
TRBJ2-1,TRBV29-1,few,TRBD1,TGCAGCGTGGACTTCCGGGACAGGGTTCTTTACAATGAGCAGTTCTTC,CSVDFRDRVLYNEQFF
TRBJ1-2,TRBV2,few,-,TGTGCCAGCAGTGCGCCCGGGGCGGGAGGCTACACCTTC,CASSAPGAGGYTF
TRBJ2-3,TRBV9,few,TRBD2,TGTGCCAGCAGCGTAAGGGAGCGGGACGTAGATACGCAGTATTTT,CASSVRERDVDTQYF
TRBJ2-1,TRBV12-3/TRBV12-4,many,-,TGTGCCAGCTCTACGGGGGATTACAATGAGCAGTTCTTC,CASSTGDYNEQFF
TRBJ2-1,TRBV28,-,TRBD2,TGTGCCAGCATGACTAGCGGGAGTAGTCCCTACAATGAGCAGTTCTTC,CASMTSGSSPYNEQFF
TRBJ2-3,TRBV7-9,-,TRBD2,TGTGCCAGCAGCTCAGACAGGGTACTAGCGGGAGTTTTCAAAGATACCCAGTATTTT,CASSSDRVLAGVFKDTQYF
TRBJ1-1,TRBV6-2/TRBV6-3,-,TRBD1,TGTGCCGGCAGTTCGGGACAGGGACCTGAAGCTTTCTTT,CAGSSGQGPEAFF
TRBJ2-5,TRBV20-1,-,-,TGCAGTGCTACCCCCCTTAGAGGGAACCAAGAGACCCAGTACTTC,CSATPLRGNQETQYF
TRBJ2-1,TRBV4-3,-,-,TGCGCCAGCAGCCAAGAGCGCCGGGGTGAGCAGTTCTTC,CASSQERRGEQFF
TRBJ1-4,TRBV6-1,-,TRBD1,TGTGCCAGCAGCCTCGGGACAGGGAATAATGAAAAACTGTTTTTT,CASSLGTGNNEKLFF
TRBJ2-2,TRBV27,-,TRBD2,TGTGCCAGCAGTGCGGGACTAGTCCCCGGGGAGCTGTTTTTT,CASSAGLVPGELFF
TRBJ2-7,TRBV20-1,-,TRBD2,TGCAGTGCTCTCGGAACTAGCGGGGGGACCTCCTACAATGAGCAGTACTTC,CSALGTSGGTSYNEQYF
TRBJ2-3,TRBV20-1,many,-,TGCAGTGCTTGGGTGGGAAATATGGATACGCAGTATTTT,CSAWVGNMDTQYF
TRBJ2-1,TRBV20-1,few,-,TGCAGTGCTAGACCTCGGTTTAGCTCCTACAATGAGCAGTTCTTC,CSARPRFSSYNEQFF
TRBJ2-7,TRBV12-3/TRBV12-4,few,TRBD2,TGTGCCAGCAGCCGCCCCGGACTAGCGGGGGACTACGAGCAGTACTTC,CASSRPGLAGDYEQYF
TRBJ2-7,TRBV7-9,-,-,TGTGCCAGCAGCTTAGTAACCCAGATTGGTACGCAGTACTTC,CASSLVTQIGTQYF
TRBJ2-7,TRBV29-1,few,-,TGCAGCGTTGAGGGACAAGCTCGGGAGCAGTACTTC,CSVEGQAREQYF
TRBJ2-1,TRBV5-1,once,-,TGCGCCGGCAAGATTTTGCCCGGAGATTACAATGAGCAGTTCTTC,CAGKILPGDYNEQFF
TRBJ1-5,TRBV20-1,-,-,TGCAGTGCTAGCCCGACAGACAATCAGCCCCAGCATTTT,CSASPTDNQPQHF
TRBJ2-7,TRBV11-2,-,-,TGTGCCAGCAGCTTAGGGGCAGGAGACTACGAGCAGTACTTC,CASSLGAGDYEQYF
TRBJ2-7,TRBV12-3/TRBV12-4,few,-,TGTGCCAGCAGTCCCAGCGCCAGACGGGGGGAGCAGTACTTC,CASSPSARRGEQYF
TRBJ2-7,TRBV4-1,few,-,TGCGCCAGCAGCCAAGAATCACAGCCAACCTCCTACGAGCAGTACTTC,CASSQESQPTSYEQYF
TRBJ2-5,TRBV9,few,-,TGTGCCAGCGGAGCAGGGGGGTCAAAAGAGACCCAGTACTTC,CASGAGGSKETQYF
TRBJ2-1,TRBV11-2,-,-,TGTGCCAGCAGCTTAGGCGGGGGCGAGTGGTCTGAGCAGTTCTTC,CASSLGGGEWSEQFF
TRBJ2-4,TRBV3-1,few,-,TGTGCCAGCAGCCGACATGACCTAGCCAAAAACATTCAGTACTTC,CASSRHDLAKNIQYF